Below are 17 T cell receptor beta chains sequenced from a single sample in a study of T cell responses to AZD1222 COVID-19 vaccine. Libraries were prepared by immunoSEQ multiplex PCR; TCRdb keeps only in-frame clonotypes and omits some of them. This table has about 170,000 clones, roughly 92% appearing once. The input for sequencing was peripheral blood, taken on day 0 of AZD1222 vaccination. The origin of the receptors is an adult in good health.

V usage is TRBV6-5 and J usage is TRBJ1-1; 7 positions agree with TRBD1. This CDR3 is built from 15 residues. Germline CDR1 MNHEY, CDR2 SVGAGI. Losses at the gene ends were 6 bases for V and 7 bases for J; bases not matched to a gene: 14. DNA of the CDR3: TGTGCCAGCAGATCTTCCAGGACAGGAGGATATGAAGCTTTCTTT. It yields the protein CASRSSRTGGYEAFF.

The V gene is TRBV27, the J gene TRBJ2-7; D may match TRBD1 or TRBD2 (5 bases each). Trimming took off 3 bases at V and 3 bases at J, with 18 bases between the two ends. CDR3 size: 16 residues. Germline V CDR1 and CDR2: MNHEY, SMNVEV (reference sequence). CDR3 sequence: CASSFTGTRRNYEQYF. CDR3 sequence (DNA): TGTGCCAGCAGTTTTACCGGGACCCGGCGAAACTACGAGCAGTACTTC.

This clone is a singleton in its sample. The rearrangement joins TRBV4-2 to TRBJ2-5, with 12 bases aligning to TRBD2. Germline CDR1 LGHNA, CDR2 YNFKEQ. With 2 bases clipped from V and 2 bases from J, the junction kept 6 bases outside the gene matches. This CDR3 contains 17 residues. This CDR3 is CASSQRQTSGGQETQYF. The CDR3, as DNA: TGTGCCAGCAGCCAACGCCAAACTAGCGGGGGGCAAGAGACCCAGTACTTC.

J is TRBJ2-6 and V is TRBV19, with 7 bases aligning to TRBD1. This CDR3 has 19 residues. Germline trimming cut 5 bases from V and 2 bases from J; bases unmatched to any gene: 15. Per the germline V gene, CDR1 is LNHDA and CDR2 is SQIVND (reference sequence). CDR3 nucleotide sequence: TGTGCCAGTAGTCCTCGACAGGGTTCTGTGATAGCTGGGGCCAACGTCCTGACTTTC. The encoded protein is CASSPRQGSVIAGANVLTF.

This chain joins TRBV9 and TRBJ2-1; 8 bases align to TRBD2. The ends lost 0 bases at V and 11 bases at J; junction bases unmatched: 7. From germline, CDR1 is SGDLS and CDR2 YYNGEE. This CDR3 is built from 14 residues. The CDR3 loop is CASSVEIAGSQQFF. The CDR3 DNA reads TGTGCCAGCAGCGTAGAGATAGCGGGGAGCCAGCAGTTCTTC.

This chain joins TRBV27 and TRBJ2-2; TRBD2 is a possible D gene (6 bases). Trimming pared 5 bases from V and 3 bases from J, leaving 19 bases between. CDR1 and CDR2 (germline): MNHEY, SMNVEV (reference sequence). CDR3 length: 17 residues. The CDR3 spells CASSPIPGRGYTGELFF. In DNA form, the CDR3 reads TGTGCCAGCAGTCCCATTCCGGGCCGGGGGTACACCGGGGAGCTGTTTTTT.

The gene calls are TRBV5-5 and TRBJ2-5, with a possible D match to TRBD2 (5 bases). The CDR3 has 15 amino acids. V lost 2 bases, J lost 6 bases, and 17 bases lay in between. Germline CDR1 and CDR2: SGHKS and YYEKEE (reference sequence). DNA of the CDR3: TGTGCCAGCAGCTTCGGGGTGGCGGTTTCGCAGACCCAGTACTTC. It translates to CASSFGVAVSQTQYF.

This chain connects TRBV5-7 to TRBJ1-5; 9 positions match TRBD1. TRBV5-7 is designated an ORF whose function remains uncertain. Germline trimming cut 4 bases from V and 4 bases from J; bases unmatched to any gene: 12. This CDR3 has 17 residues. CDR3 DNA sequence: TGTGCCAGCAGCCTAGCTTCGGACAGGGGCCTGAATCAGCCCCAGCATTTT. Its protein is CASSLASDRGLNQPQHF.

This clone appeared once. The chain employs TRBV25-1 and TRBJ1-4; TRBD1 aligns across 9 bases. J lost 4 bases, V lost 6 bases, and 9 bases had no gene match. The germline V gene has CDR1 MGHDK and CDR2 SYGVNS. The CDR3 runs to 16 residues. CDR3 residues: CASRRTRGQGNEKLFF. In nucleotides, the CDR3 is TGTGCCAGCAGACGCACCCGGGGACAGGGTAATGAAAAACTGTTTTTT. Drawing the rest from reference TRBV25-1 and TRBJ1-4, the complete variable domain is EADIYQTPRYLVIGTGKKITLECSQTMGHDKMYWYQQDPGMELHLIHYSYGVNSTEKGDLSSESTVSRIRTEHFPLTLESARPSHTSQYLCASRRTRGQGNEKLFFGSGTQLSVL.

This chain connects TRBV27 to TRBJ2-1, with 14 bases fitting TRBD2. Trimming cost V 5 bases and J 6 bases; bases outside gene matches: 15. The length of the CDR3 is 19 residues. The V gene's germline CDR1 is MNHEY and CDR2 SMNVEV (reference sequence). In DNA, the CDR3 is TGTGCCAGCAGTATACGGATGAATCCCGGGACTAGCGGGGGCAATGAGCAGTTCTTC. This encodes CASSIRMNPGTSGGNEQFF.

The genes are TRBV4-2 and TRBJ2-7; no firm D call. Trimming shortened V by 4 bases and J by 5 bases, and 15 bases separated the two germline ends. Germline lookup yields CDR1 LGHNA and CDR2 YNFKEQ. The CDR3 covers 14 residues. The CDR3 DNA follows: TGTGCCAGCAGCCTTGATGGGTTAAAGAACGAGCAGTACTTC. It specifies CASSLDGLKNEQYF.

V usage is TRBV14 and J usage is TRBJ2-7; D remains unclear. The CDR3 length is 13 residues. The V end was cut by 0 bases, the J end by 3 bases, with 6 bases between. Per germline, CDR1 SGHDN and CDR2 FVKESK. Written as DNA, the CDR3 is TGTGCCAGCAGCCAAGATTCATACTACGAGCAGTACTTC. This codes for CASSQDSYYEQYF.

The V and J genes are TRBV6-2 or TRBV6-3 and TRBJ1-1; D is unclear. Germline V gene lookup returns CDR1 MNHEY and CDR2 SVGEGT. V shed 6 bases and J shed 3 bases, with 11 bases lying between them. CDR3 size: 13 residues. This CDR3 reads CASSDGRDTEAFF. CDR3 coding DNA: TGTGCCAGCAGCGATGGTCGGGACACTGAAGCTTTCTTT.

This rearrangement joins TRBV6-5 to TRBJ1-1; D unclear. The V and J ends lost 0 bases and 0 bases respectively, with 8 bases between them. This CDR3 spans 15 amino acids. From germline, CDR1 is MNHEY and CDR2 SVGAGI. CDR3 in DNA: TGTGCCAGCAGTTACTCTTGGGTCATGAACACTGAAGCTTTCTTT. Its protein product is CASSYSWVMNTEAFF.

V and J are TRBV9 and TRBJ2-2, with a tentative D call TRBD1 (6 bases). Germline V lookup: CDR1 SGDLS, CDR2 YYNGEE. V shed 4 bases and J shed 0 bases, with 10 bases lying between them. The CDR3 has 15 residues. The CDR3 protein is CASSPGTTNTGELFF. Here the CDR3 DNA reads TGTGCCAGCAGCCCCGGGACAACGAACACCGGGGAGCTGTTTTTT.

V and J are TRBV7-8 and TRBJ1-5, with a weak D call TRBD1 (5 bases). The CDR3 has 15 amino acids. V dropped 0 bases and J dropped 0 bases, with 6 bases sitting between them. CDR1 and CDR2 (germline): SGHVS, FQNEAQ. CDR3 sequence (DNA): TGTGCCAGCAGCTTAGCCGGGGCTAGCAATCAGCCCCAGCATTTT. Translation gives CASSLAGASNQPQHF.

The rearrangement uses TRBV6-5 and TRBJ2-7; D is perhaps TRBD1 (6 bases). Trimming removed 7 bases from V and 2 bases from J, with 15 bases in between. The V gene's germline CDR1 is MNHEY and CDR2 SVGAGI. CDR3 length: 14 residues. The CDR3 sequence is CASNVAGATYEQYF. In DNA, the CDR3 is TGTGCCAGCAACGTCGCAGGGGCGACCTACGAGCAGTACTTC.